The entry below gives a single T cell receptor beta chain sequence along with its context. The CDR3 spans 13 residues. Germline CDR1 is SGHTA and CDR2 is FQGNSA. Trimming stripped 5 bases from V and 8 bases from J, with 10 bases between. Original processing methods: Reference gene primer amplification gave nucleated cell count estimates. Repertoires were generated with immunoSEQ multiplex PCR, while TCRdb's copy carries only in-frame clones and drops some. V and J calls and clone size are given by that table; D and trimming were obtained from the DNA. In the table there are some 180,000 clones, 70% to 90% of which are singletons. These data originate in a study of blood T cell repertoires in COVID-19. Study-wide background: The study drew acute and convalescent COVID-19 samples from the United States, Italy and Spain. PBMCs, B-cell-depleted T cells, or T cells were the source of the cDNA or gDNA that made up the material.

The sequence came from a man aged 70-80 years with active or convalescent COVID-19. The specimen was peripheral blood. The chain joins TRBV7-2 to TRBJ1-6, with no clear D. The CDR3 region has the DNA TGTGCCAGCAGCCCAGACCGGGATTCACCCCTCCACTTT. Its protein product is CASSPDRDSPLHF.